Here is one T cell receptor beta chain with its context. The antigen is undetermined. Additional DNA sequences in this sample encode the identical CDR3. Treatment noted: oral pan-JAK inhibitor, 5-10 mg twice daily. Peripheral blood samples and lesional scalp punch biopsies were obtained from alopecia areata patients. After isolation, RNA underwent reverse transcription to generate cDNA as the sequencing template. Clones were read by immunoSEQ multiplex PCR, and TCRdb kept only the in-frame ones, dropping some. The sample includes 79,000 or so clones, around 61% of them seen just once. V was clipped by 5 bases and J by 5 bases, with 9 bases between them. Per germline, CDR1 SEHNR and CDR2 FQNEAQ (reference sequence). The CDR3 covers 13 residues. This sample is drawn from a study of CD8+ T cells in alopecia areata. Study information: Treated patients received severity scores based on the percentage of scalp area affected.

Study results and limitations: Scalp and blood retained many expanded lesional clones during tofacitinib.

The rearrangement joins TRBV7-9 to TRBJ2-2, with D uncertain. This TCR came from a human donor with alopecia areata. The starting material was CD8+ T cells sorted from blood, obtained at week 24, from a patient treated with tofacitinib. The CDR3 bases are TGTGCCAGCAGCCCCTCTGGTACCGGGGAGCTGTTTTTT. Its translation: CASSPSGTGELFF.